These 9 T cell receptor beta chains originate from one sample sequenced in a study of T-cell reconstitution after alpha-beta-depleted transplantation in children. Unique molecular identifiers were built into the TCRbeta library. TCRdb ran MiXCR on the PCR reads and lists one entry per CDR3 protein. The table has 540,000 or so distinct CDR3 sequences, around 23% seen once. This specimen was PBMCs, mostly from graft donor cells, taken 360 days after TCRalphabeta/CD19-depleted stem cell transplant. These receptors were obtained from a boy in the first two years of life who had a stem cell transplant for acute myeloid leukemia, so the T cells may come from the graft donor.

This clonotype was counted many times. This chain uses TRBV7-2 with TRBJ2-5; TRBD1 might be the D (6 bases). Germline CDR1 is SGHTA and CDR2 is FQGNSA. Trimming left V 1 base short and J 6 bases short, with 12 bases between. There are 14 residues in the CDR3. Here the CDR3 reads CASSLGARGQTQYF. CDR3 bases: TGTGCCAGCAGCTTAGGAGCCAGGGGTCAGACCCAGTACTTC. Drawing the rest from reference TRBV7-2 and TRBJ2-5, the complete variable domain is GAGVSQSPSNKVTEKGKDVELRCDPISGHTALYWYRQSLGQGLEFLIYFQGNSAPDKSGLPSDRFSAERTGGSVSTLTIQRTQQEDSAVYLCASSLGARGQTQYFGPGTRLLVL.

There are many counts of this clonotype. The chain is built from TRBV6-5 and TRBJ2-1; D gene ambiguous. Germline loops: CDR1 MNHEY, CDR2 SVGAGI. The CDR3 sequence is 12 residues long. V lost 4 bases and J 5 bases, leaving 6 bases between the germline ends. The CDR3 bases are TGTGCCAGCAGTTTGGCGAACAATGAGCAGTTCTTC. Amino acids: CASSLANNEQFF.

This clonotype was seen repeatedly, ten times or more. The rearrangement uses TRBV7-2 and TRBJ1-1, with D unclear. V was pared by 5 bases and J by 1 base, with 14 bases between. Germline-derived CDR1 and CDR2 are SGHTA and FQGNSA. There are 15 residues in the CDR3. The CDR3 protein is CASSPGPISNTEAFF. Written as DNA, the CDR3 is TGTGCCAGCAGCCCTGGACCGATTTCGAACACTGAAGCTTTCTTT.

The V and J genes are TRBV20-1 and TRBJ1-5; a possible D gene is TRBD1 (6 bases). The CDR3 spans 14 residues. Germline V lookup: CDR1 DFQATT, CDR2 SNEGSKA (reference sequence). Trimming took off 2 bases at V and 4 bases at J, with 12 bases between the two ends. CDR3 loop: CSARQGIGNQPQHF. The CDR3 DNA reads TGCAGTGCTAGACAGGGGATCGGTAATCAGCCCCAGCATTTT.

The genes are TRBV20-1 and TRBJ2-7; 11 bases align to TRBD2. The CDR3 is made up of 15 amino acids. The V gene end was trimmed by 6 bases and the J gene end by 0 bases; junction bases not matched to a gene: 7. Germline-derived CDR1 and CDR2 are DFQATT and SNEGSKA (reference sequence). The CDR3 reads CSALRSGGASYEQYV. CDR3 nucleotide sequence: TGCAGTGCGCTACGTAGCGGGGGGGCCTCCTACGAGCAGTACGTC.

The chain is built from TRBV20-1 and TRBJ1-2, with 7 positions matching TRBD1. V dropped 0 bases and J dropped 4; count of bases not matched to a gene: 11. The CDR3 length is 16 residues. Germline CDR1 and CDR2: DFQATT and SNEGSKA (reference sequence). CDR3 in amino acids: CSARESFRGKGYGYTF. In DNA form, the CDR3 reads TGCAGTGCTAGAGAGAGCTTCAGGGGGAAGGGCTATGGCTACACCTTC.

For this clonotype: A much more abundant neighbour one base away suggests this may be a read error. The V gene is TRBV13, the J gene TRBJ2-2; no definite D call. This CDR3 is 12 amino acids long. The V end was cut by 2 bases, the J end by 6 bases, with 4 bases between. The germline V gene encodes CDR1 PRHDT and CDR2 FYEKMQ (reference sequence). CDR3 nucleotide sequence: TGTGCCAGCAGCTTATGGTCCGGGGAGCTGTTTTTT. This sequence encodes CASSLWSGELFF. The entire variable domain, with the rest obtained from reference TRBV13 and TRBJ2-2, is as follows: AAGVIQSPRHLIKEKRETATLKCYPIPRHDTVYWYQQGPGQDPQFLISFYEKMQSDKGSIPDRFSAQQFSDYHSELNMSSLELGDSALYFCASSLWSGELFFGEGSRLTVL.

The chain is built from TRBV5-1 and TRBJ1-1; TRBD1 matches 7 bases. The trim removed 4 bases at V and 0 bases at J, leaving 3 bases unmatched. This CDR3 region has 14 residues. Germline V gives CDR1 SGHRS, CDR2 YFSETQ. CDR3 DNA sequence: TGCGCCAGCAGCCGGGACAGCATGAACACTGAAGCTTTCTTT. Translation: CASSRDSMNTEAFF.

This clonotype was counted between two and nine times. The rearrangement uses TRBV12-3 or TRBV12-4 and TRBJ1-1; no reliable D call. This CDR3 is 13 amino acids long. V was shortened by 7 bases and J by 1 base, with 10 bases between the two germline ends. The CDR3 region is CASKRAGNTEAFF. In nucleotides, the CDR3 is TGTGCCAGCAAGAGGGCTGGGAACACTGAAGCTTTCTTT.